This TCR beta chain was sequenced in a study of shared clonotypes between healthy human individuals (dated by TCRdb to 2018 to 2020). In terms of the full investigation: The cohort comprised two women and three men aged 18 to 49 years. Per donor, three plates each were used for CD4 naive and CD4 memory, two for CD8 naive, and one for CD8 memory. To increase sequencing depth and limit assay-specific biases, TCR repertoire library preparation and sequencing were carried out by different laboratories using diverse techniques. Leukapheresis yielded between about 0.9 and 8.9 billion PBMCs per donor. The study deeply sequenced blood TCR repertoires of about 5 healthy adults to estimate repertoire size and the extent of clonotype sharing between individuals.

Relative to germline, V is missing 5 bases and J is missing 0 bases, with 11 bases of the junction outside any gene match. The CDR3 holds 17 amino acids from the cysteine to the phenylalanine. Of the read, only the CDR3 DNA is kept; its 51 bases are in frame from base 1. Via the germline V gene (reference sequence), CDR1 is SSHAT and CDR2 FNYEAQ. Using the deep immunoSEQ assay, multiplex PCR amplified TCR CDR3 regions from genomic DNA. Extracted genomic DNA from each cell subset was distributed evenly across all wells of several immunoSEQ 96-well plates, and each plate was treated as a replicate. Each replicate PCR for sorted subsets received around 200 ng genomic DNA, equal to 28,000 or so T cell genomes. Purified libraries were measured with a Qubit 3.0 fluorometer, size-checked on a Bioanalyzer 2100, and measured again with the KAPA Library Quantification kit. Every immunoSEQ 96-well plate was sequenced on a dedicated single-read 150-cycle Illumina NextSeq 550 flow cell. In the authors' own workflow: Because the immunoSEQ output included only junctional sequences and no quality scores, the filtering could not be the same as the filtering used for full-length reads. To assign V/J genes and CDR3, sequences were annotated against IMGT germline references using PyIR, a Python wrapper for IgBLAST v1.9. Reads were filtered out if the reads had weak V/J assignments (E-value above 1e-6), no CDR3, stop codons, out-of-frame junctions, or ambiguous translated residues. V3J clonotypes were defined by identical inferred V gene, J gene, and CDR3 amino acid sequence. Percentage overlap between repertoires was computed as shared unique clonotypes divided by the size of the smaller repertoire. Richness of each repertoire was evaluated using RTK rarefaction, the Chao1 estimator, and Recon v2.1 estimates of unobserved clonotypes. For all TCRbeta clonotypes obtained by the gDNA method from several donors, generation probabilities were computed with OLGA. Drawn from immuneACCESS, this table holds only the in-frame rearrangements with V and J called that TCRdb kept. Clones are partly lost; checked studies trace under half to an unresolved V gene and leave the rest unexplained. V and J calls and clone size are given by that table; D and trimming were obtained from the DNA. In all, the sample holds roughly 650,000 clones, and roughly 97% of those were seen once. In total, the top ten clones hold less than 0.065% of the sample.

Results and caveats for the whole study, not just this receptor: Larger estimated clonotype richness was generally found for naive subsets than for memory subsets. Only blood was sampled, and tissue TCR repertoires likely differ from those in blood. Because the study included only a small number of donors, the genetic and exposure-history diversity represented was limited. Incomplete sequencing was indicated by rarefaction of sorted-subset datasets, despite the large sequencing depth. Sharing across four donors was observed for around 5% of naive CD4, under 4% of naive CD8, over 2% of memory CD4, and around 0.44% of memory CD8 clonotypes. Pairwise subsampling indicated that sequencing depth was expected to affect the degree of clonotype sharing among donors. Compared with non-shared clonotypes, the clonotypes found in all four sorted-subset donors had higher generation probabilities.

About this clone itself: The antigen this receptor binds is unknown. The record has no base qualities; no much larger clone is one base away.

Healthy HIV-negative adults with no recently reported acute infections or vaccinations were included as donors. Every donor was a Caucasian adult living in Nashville, Tennessee, USA. CD4+ T cells were enriched through magnetic negative selection, after which naive cells were positively selected on CD45RA and the remaining negative fraction served as the memory subset. After blood collection by leukapheresis, PBMCs were isolated using Ficoll-Histopaque density gradient centrifugation and then cryopreserved in the vapor phase of liquid nitrogen. Analytical flow cytometry was used to check the purity and quantity of each magnetically sorted T cell population. Each sorted fraction had its genomic DNA isolated and then quantified by UV absorbance on a Nanodrop 2000c.

Input material: naive CD4+ T cells sorted from blood. The meaning of the sample's cell subset or site label: CD45RA+ positively selected. This receptor was taken from a woman between 25 and 40 years old in good health. Recombination connected TRBV7-7 to TRBJ2-5; TRBD1 lines up with 8 middle nucleotides. The nucleotides are TGTGCCAGCAGCCCGCTATACGGACAGGGAAACCAAGAGACCCAGTACTTC. This yields the protein CASSPLYGQGNQETQYF.